The 32 T cell receptor beta chains below come from one sample, sequenced in a study of siplizumab effects on memory and regulatory T cells. The table came from immunoSEQ multiplex PCR; TCRdb's copy has only in-frame clones and leaves some out. This sample carries tens of thousands of clones, roughly nine tenths of them seen once, and the ten largest clones take around 0.25%. The sequencing input was naive CD4+ T cells sorted from blood. The receptor source for this set is a human donor in good health.

The V gene is TRBV12-2, the J gene TRBJ2-7; the listed D gene, TRBD1, was not tested against the DNA. TRBV12-2 is classified as a pseudogene. CDR3 length equals 16 residues. CDR3 sequence reads: CASRLGWGQGEVEQYF. CDR3 DNA sequence: TGTGCAAGTCGCTTAGGTTGGGGACAGGGAGAGGTTGAGCAGTACTTC.

V and J are TRBV27 and TRBJ1-6, with no clear D. Germline loops: CDR1 MNHEY, CDR2 SMNVEV (reference sequence). V was cut by 3 bases and J by 7 bases, with 16 bases left in between. The CDR3 is 16 residues long. Here the CDR3 reads CASSFTGLIENSPLHF. CDR3 in DNA: TGTGCCAGCAGTTTTACGGGATTGATCGAGAATTCACCCCTCCACTTT.

Comment on this clone: Germline is not matched at one junction end, which may reflect a read error. Additional DNA sequences in this sample encode the identical CDR3. V and J are TRBV29-1 and TRBJ2-5; D possibly matches TRBD1 or TRBD2 (5 bases each). Germline V gives CDR1 SQVTM, CDR2 ANQGSEA. This CDR3 contains 13 residues. CDR3: CSVEQGVQETQYF. Here the CDR3 DNA reads TGCAGCGTTGAACAGGGAGTCCAAGAAACCCAGTACTTC.

The chain carries TRBV6-5 and TRBJ2-7, with TRBD2 identical over 13 bases. Losses at the gene ends were 8 bases for V and 4 bases for J; bases not matched to a gene: 8. Germline lookup yields CDR1 MNHEY and CDR2 SVGAGI. The CDR3 is 15 residues long. As DNA, the CDR3 is TGTGCCAGCTCCAGAAGGACTAGCGGGAGTTACGAGCAGTACTTC. This encodes CASSRRTSGSYEQYF.

V and J are TRBV19 and TRBJ2-4; D is undetermined. The V end lost 5 bases, the J end lost 3 bases, and 5 bases lay between the germline ends. CDR3 size: 12 residues. The germline CDR1 and CDR2 sequences are LNHDA and SQIVND (reference sequence). The CDR3 nucleotides read TGTGCCAGTAGTCCCCACAAAAACATTCAGTACTTC. Translated: CASSPHKNIQYF.

This clone was recorded once. The chain carries TRBV29-1 and TRBJ2-7, with D perhaps matching TRBD2 (6 bases). In germline, CDR1 is SQVTM, CDR2 ANQGSEA. The V and J ends lost 4 bases and 3 bases respectively, with 13 bases between them. The CDR3 has 13 residues. The CDR3 DNA follows: TGCAGCGTTGGGCCTAGCGATCGCTACGAGCAGTACTTC. Its protein product is CSVGPSDRYEQYF.

The chain couples TRBV6-5 to TRBJ2-2; D not certain. Germline V gene sequence: CDR1 MNHEY, CDR2 SVGAGI. The V and J ends lost 2 bases and 6 bases respectively, with 13 bases between them. The CDR3 sequence is 15 residues long. CDR3 region: CASSYGDGHSGELFF. CDR3 in DNA: TGTGCCAGCAGTTACGGGGATGGTCATTCCGGGGAGCTGTTTTTT.

This chain connects TRBV6-4 to TRBJ1-2, with 9 bases matching TRBD1. The ends lost 10 bases at V and 8 bases at J; junction bases unmatched: 5. This CDR3 spans 11 amino acids. Germline V lookup: CDR1 MRHNA, CDR2 SNTAGT. CDR3 sequence: CATGTGRGYTF. CDR3 coding DNA: TGTGCCACAGGGACAGGGAGGGGCTACACCTTC.

This clone has a single count. The rearrangement uses TRBV6-5 and TRBJ1-2; 12 nucleotides match TRBD1. In germline, CDR1 is MNHEY, CDR2 SVGAGI. The CDR3 contains 15 residues. V trimming: 5 bases; J trimming: 2 bases; junction bases outside the gene matches: 3. CDR3 protein: CASSPGTGGNYGYTF. DNA for the CDR3: TGTGCCAGCAGTCCCGGGACAGGGGGCAACTATGGCTACACCTTC.

The chain joins TRBV4-1 to TRBJ2-3, with D perhaps TRBD2 (6 bases). This CDR3 has 17 residues. The V gene lost 0 bases and the J gene lost 4 bases, with 17 bases spanning the gap. Germline CDR1 reads MGHRA; CDR2 reads YSYEKL. The CDR3 spells CASSQDSRGGVADTQYF. CDR3 DNA: TGCGCCAGCAGCCAAGATTCGCGGGGAGGCGTTGCAGATACGCAGTATTTT.

The chain carries TRBV18 and TRBJ1-5, with a tentative D call TRBD1 (5 bases). Germline-derived CDR1 and CDR2 are KGHSH and LQKENI. The V end lost 3 bases, the J end lost 1 base, and 10 bases lay between the germline ends. The CDR3 has 15 amino acids. The CDR3 is CASSPGRLSNQPQHF. CDR3 nucleotides: TGTGCCAGCTCACCGGGACGGTTAAGCAATCAGCCCCAGCATTTT.

The genes are TRBV27 and TRBJ2-6; either TRBD1 or TRBD2 may fit D (6 bases each). The CDR3 consists of 17 residues. CDR1 MNHEY and CDR2 SMNVEV come from the germline V gene (reference sequence). Trimming pared 5 bases from V and 0 bases from J, leaving 14 bases between. CDR3 sequence: CASSPRDKVSGANVLTF. CDR3 DNA sequence: TGTGCCAGCAGTCCGCGGGACAAGGTCTCTGGGGCCAACGTCCTGACTTTC.

The CDR3 sequence: CASSLSGSKETQYF. The CDR3 DNA follows: TGCGCCAGCAGCTTGTCAGGGTCCAAAGAGACCCAGTACTTC. The rearrangement links TRBV5-1 to TRBJ2-5, with a possible D match to TRBD1 (5 bases). CDR1 and CDR2 (germline): SGHRS, YFSETQ. CDR3 size: 14 residues. V was pared by 1 base and J by 3 bases, with 10 bases between.

The chain carries TRBV5-4 and TRBJ2-1; 9 bases are shared with TRBD1. The CDR3 has 15 residues. CDR1 SGHNT and CDR2 YYREEE come from the germline V gene (reference sequence). Germline trimming cut 4 bases from V and 6 bases from J; bases unmatched to any gene: 8. CDR3 protein: CASSRSTGGSNEQFF. The CDR3 region has the DNA TGTGCCAGCAGCCGCTCGACAGGGGGAAGCAATGAGCAGTTCTTC.

The rearrangement uses TRBV5-1 and TRBJ1-1; a possible D gene is TRBD1 (6 bases). V was shortened by 4 bases and J by 4 bases, with 11 bases between the two germline ends. The germline V gene encodes CDR1 SGHRS and CDR2 YFSETQ. The CDR3 extends over 13 amino acids. This CDR3 is CASSVGGGTEAFF. The CDR3 DNA follows: TGCGCCAGCAGCGTCGGAGGGGGCACTGAAGCTTTCTTT. Variable domain in full (rest from reference TRBV5-1 and TRBJ1-1): KAGVTQTPRYLIKTRGQQVTLSCSPISGHRSVSWYQQTPGQGLQFLFEYFSETQRNKGNFPGRFSGRQFSNSRSEMNVSTLELGDSALYLCASSVGGGTEAFFGQGTRLTVV.

This chain joins TRBV29-1 and TRBJ2-4; 7 bases line up with TRBD1. The germline V gene has CDR1 SQVTM and CDR2 ANQGSEA. V gave up 6 bases and J gave up 1 base; unmatched junction bases: 3. The CDR3 has 13 amino acids. In nucleotides, the CDR3 is TGCAGCGTCACAGGGGTCGCCAAAAACATTCAGTACTTC. This codes for CSVTGVAKNIQYF.

This sequence joins TRBV19 and TRBJ2-7, with 9 bases identical to TRBD1. Trimming cost V 5 bases and J 2 bases; bases outside gene matches: 7. CDR1 and CDR2 from the germline V gene are LNHDA and SQIVND (reference sequence). This CDR3 has 15 residues. CDR3: CASSSPGQGTYEQYF. As DNA, the CDR3 is TGTGCCAGTAGTTCTCCGGGACAGGGTACCTACGAGCAGTACTTC.

The chain combines TRBV7-9 with TRBJ2-2; TRBD1 agrees at 12 bases. CDR3 length: 15 amino acids. Unmatched junction bases numbered 5, after V lost 5 bases and J lost 7 bases. Germline CDR1 SEHNR, CDR2 FQNEAQ (reference sequence). The CDR3 sequence is CASSTGQGAVGELFF. The CDR3 DNA sequence: TGTGCCAGCAGCACGGGACAGGGGGCGGTCGGGGAGCTGTTTTTT.

The chain links TRBV10-1 to TRBJ1-1; D is perhaps TRBD1 (6 bases). Trimming pared 0 bases from V and 4 bases from J, leaving 9 bases between. CDR1 and CDR2 (germline): WNHNN, SYGVQD (reference sequence). This CDR3 contains 14 residues. DNA for the CDR3: TGCGCCAGCAGTGAGTCAGGGGGACGCACTGAAGCTTTCTTT. This translates into CASSESGGRTEAFF.

This sequence joins TRBV18 and TRBJ1-2; D unclear. CDR1 is KGHSH and CDR2 is LQKENI in the germline V gene. This CDR3 is 14 amino acids long. The ends were cut back, 2 bases at V and 4 bases at J, with 11 bases in the middle. CDR3 DNA sequence: TGTGCCAGCTCACCATCCCCAGGAATCTATGGCTACACCTTC. Amino acid sequence: CASSPSPGIYGYTF.

The genes are TRBV5-6 and TRBJ1-3; 10 bases are shared with TRBD1. Germline V lookup: CDR1 SGHDT, CDR2 YYEEEE. V dropped 6 bases and J dropped 0; count of bases not matched to a gene: 6. The CDR3 totals 16 residues. CDR3 residues: CASTMTGGPSGNTIYF. DNA of the CDR3: TGTGCCAGCACCATGACAGGGGGCCCCTCTGGAAACACCATATATTTT. The full variable domain, with the rest looked up from reference TRBV5-6 and TRBJ1-3, is DAGVTQSPTHLIKTRGQQVTLRCSPKSGHDTVSWYQQALGQGPQFIFQYYEEEERQRGNFPDRFSGHQFPNYSSELNVNALLLGDSALYLCASTMTGGPSGNTIYFGEGSWLTVV.

This clone was seen only once. The V gene is TRBV18, the J gene TRBJ2-1; TRBD2 is a possible D gene (6 bases). V was cut by 6 bases and J by 2 bases, with 11 bases left in between. Germline V gene data show CDR1 as KGHSH and CDR2 as LQKENI. The length of the CDR3 is 14 residues. The CDR3 here is CASSEAGTYNEQFF. The CDR3 coding sequence is TGTGCCAGCTCCGAGGCGGGGACCTACAATGAGCAGTTCTTC. Using reference TRBV18 and TRBJ2-1 for the parts outside the CDR3, the full variable domain is NAGVMQNPRHLVRRRGQEARLRCSPMKGHSHVYWYRQLPEEGLKFMVYLQKENIIDESGMPKERFSAEFPKEGPSILRIQQVVRGDSAAYFCASSEAGTYNEQFFGPGTRLTVL.

This clone was picked up a small number of times. The chain links TRBV7-2 to TRBJ1-2, with D perhaps TRBD1 (5 bases). V lost 4 bases, J lost 3 bases, and 9 bases lay in between. Per the germline V gene, CDR1 is SGHTA and CDR2 is FQGNSA. The CDR3 sequence is 13 residues long. The CDR3 DNA is TGTGCCAGCAGCTCCAGGGAGGACTATGGCTACACCTTC. Its protein is CASSSREDYGYTF. Filled out from reference TRBV7-2 and TRBJ1-2, the complete variable domain reads GAGVSQSPSNKVTEKGKDVELRCDPISGHTALYWYRQSLGQGLEFLIYFQGNSAPDKSGLPSDRFSAERTGGSVSTLTIQRTQQEDSAVYLCASSSREDYGYTFGSGTRLTVV.

This rearrangement joins TRBV9 to TRBJ1-1; D is ambiguous. Per the germline V gene, CDR1 is SGDLS and CDR2 is YYNGEE. CDR3 size: 15 residues. Trimming shortened V by 0 bases and J by 2 bases, and 11 bases separated the two germline ends. CDR3 sequence: CASSVDLQRNTEAFF. CDR3 sequence (DNA): TGTGCCAGCAGCGTAGATCTCCAGCGAAACACTGAAGCTTTCTTT. Full variable domain (rest looked up from reference TRBV9 and TRBJ1-1): DSGVTQTPKHLITATGQRVTLRCSPRSGDLSVYWYQQSLDQGLQFLIQYYNGEERAKGNILERFSAQQFPDLHSELNLSSLELGDSALYFCASSVDLQRNTEAFFGQGTRLTVV.

The chain combines TRBV6-1 with TRBJ2-7; unclear D gene. Trimming removed 9 bases from V and 6 bases from J, with 21 bases in between. The CDR3 extends over 14 amino acids. The germline V gene encodes CDR1 MNHNS and CDR2 SASEGT. CDR3 coding DNA: TGTGCCAGTGTCCCGATCATCGGTTATGGCGAGCAGTACTTC. This translates into CASVPIIGYGEQYF.

This sequence joins TRBV2 and TRBJ1-5; D not certain. Germline CDR1 is SNHLY and CDR2 is FYNNEI. The CDR3 is 15 residues long. V dropped 5 bases and J dropped 2 bases, with 13 bases sitting between them. In DNA, the CDR3 is TGTGCCAGCAGTTCCGAGGTGATCGGCAATCAGCCCCAGCATTTT. It is translated as CASSSEVIGNQPQHF. Looking up the rest from reference TRBV2 and TRBJ1-5 gives the full variable domain: EPEVTQTPSHQVTQMGQEVILRCVPISNHLYFYWYRQILGQKVEFLVSFYNNEISEKSEIFDDQFSVERPDGSNFTLKIRSTKLEDSAMYFCASSSEVIGNQPQHFGDGTRLSIL.

This sequence joins TRBV6-5 and TRBJ2-3; D not certain. Looked up from germline, CDR1 is MNHEY and CDR2 is SVGAGI. Trimming left V 6 bases short and J 5 bases short, with 12 bases between. The CDR3 extends over 13 amino acids. CDR3 sequence: CASRSSGRDTQYF. In DNA form, the CDR3 reads TGTGCCAGCAGATCATCCGGCCGAGATACGCAGTATTTT.

This chain links TRBV9 with TRBJ2-7; 7 bases are a match to TRBD2. The trim removed 0 bases at V and 1 base at J, leaving 4 bases unmatched. The CDR3 runs to 15 residues. Germline lookup yields CDR1 SGDLS and CDR2 YYNGEE. CDR3 in amino acids: CASSVGTSVSYEQYF. The CDR3 DNA reads as TGTGCCAGCAGCGTAGGGACTAGTGTATCCTACGAGCAGTACTTC.

V and J are TRBV18 and TRBJ2-5, with 10 bases identical to TRBD1. Germline assignment: CDR1 KGHSH and CDR2 LQKENI. The CDR3 extends over 19 amino acids. V shed 3 bases, J shed 1 base, and the junction held 14 bases outside the gene matches. The DNA of the CDR3 is TGTGCCAGCTCACCCTATATCCCCGGGACAGGGGACTCCCAAGAGACCCAGTACTTC. The encoded protein is CASSPYIPGTGDSQETQYF.

J is TRBJ2-1 and V is TRBV15; TRBD1 matches at 7 bases. With 0 bases clipped from V and 6 bases from J, the junction kept 14 bases outside the gene matches. Looked up from germline, CDR1 is LNHNV and CDR2 is YYDKDF (reference sequence). This CDR3 is built from 18 residues. The CDR3 DNA sequence: TGTGCCACCAGCAGAGAGGATTACAGACAGGGAAGGGGCAATGAGCAGTTCTTC. This gives the protein CATSREDYRQGRGNEQFF.

The V call is TRBV2, the J call TRBJ1-6; TRBD1 agrees at 9 bases. After removal of 6 bases from V and 12 bases from J, the junction contained 6 bases not matched to a gene. The CDR3 is made up of 13 amino acids. Germline CDR1 SNHLY, CDR2 FYNNEI. Here the CDR3 reads CASRKGQGGPLHF. CDR3 nucleotides: TGTGCCAGCAGAAAGGGACAGGGTGGACCCCTCCACTTT. The full variable domain, rest sourced from reference TRBV2 and TRBJ1-6, is EPEVTQTPSHQVTQMGQEVILRCVPISNHLYFYWYRQILGQKVEFLVSFYNNEISEKSEIFDDQFSVERPDGSNFTLKIRSTKLEDSAMYFCASRKGQGGPLHFGNGTRLTVT.

The chain couples TRBV29-1 to TRBJ2-5; D perhaps matches TRBD1 (8 bases). Germline V CDR1 and CDR2: SQVTM, ANQGSEA. The CDR3 length is 13 residues. Trimming cost V 6 bases and J 11 bases, with 22 bases left between them. CDR3 loop: CSVHTGTGSGQYF. The CDR3 bases are TGCAGCGTCCATACCGGGACAGGTAGCGGGCAGTACTTC.